What follows is one TCR beta chain and its context. The antigen this receptor binds is unknown. This sample is drawn from a study of CXCR3-negative and CXCR3-positive naive CD8 T cells (dated by TCRdb to about 2019). For the study in its entirety: In total, about 130 million TRB reads were obtained, which works out to roughly 1.5 +/- 0.3 million reads per library. Naive subsets from roughly 5 donors and memory cells from 3 donors were included in the TRBV-TRBJ cluster analysis. The diversity and physicochemical repertoire analyses included some 11 donors pooled from two independent experiments. The investigation overall reported the following: Surface CD5, linked to self-reactivity in mice, was comparable between naive subsets; TCR interaction strength was therefore also inferred from TRB CDR3 physicochemical properties. Freshly isolated PBMCs were used for most assays because CXCR3 expression went down partially after cryopreservation. TRB CDR3s from CXCR3-positive naive cells showed higher hydrophobicity (lower Kidera factor 4), lower energy, and higher strength and volume indices than CXCR3-negative naive cells. Within the same donor, TRBV-TRBJ usage looked similar between naive CXCR3-negative and CXCR3-positive cells, but memory cells had distinct patterns. Comparably high repertoire diversity was found in both naive subsets, whereas much lower repertoire diversity was found in memory CD8+ T cells.

For every CD8+ T cell subset, approximately 300,000 cells were flow-sorted straight into RLT lysis buffer, and each subset was sorted in triplicate. To exclude memory contaminants, naive CD8+ T cells were stringently defined as CD45RO-CCR7+CD27+CD95-. Peripheral blood mononuclear cells were isolated from buffy coats by standard density gradient centrifugation. Naive CXCR3-negative and CXCR3-positive CD8+ T cells were flow-sorted using a FACSAria III. Total RNA was extracted from sorted cells with an RNeasy Mini Kit. This sample was sequenced with a NextSeq 550. The Human TCR Profiling Kit (MiLaboratory) was used to prepare UMI-labeled 5' RACE TRB cDNA libraries. cDNA synthesis used the entire amount of extracted RNA, and PCR amplification then used the entire amount of cDNA produced. Libraries were prepared in parallel with an identical number of PCR cycles. The study's own analysis went as follows. With a minimum of two reads required per UMI, MIGEC and MiXCR pulled out about 50,000 +/- 10,000 unique UMI-labeled TRB cDNA molecules from each library. An average of approximately 40,000 +/- 10,000 functional in-frame TRB CDR3 nucleotide clonotypes without stop codons was found per library. After each sample was downsampled to 5000 UMI-labeled TRB molecules, VDJtools was used to calculate diversity metrics such as normalized Shannon-Wiener and Chao1. Clonotype-size-weighted physicochemical properties of the central five CDR3 residues (interaction energy, strength, volume and Kidera factor 4) were computed in VDJtools. Following TCRdb reprocessing, every CDR3 protein sequence forms one entry, and DNA is not provided. Clone size and V and J calls follow TCRdb, not the original study. The sample table records several thousand distinct CDR3 sequences. 1.4% to 1.5% of the sample is in the top ten clones.

Specimen: naive CXCR3+ CD8+ T cells from blood. The intended sense of this specimen's cell subset or site label: CD45RO-CCR7+CD27+CD95- naive CD8+ T cells expressing CXCR3 (TNR3+). The clonotype comes from a human donor in good health. Some clones in this sample may be carry-over from other donors' samples.

The CDR3 protein: CASSRYDRGKREKLFF. The rearrangement joined TRBV23-1 to TRBJ1-4; the TCRdb call, TRBD1, lacks DNA for checking. TRBV23-1 is marked as an open reading frame, function uncertain. The CDR3 contains 16 residues, cysteine and phenylalanine counted. DNA for this receptor is not on file.